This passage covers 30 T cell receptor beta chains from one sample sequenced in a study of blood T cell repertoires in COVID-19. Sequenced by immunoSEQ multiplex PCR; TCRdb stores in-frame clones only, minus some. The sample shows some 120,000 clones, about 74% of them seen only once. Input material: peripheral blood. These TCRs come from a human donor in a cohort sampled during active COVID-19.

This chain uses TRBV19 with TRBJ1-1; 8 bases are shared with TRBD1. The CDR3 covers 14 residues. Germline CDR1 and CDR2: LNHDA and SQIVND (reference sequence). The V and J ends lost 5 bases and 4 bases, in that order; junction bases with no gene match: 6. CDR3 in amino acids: CASSLGDRTTEAFF. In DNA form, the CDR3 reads TGTGCCAGTAGTCTGGGGGACAGGACCACTGAAGCTTTCTTT.

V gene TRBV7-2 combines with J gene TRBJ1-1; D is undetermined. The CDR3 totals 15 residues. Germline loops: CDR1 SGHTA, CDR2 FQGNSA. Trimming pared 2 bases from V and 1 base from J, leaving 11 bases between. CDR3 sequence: CASSLRKAANTEAFF. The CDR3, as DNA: TGTGCCAGCAGCTTACGTAAGGCGGCGAACACTGAAGCTTTCTTT.

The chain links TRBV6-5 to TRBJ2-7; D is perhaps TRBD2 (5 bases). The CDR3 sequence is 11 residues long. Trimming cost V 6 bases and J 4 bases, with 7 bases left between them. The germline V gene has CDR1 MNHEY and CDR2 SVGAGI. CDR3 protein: CASREVYEQYF. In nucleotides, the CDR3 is TGTGCCAGCAGGGAGGTTTACGAGCAGTACTTC.

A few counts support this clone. CDR3: CASSGTVSYEQYF. In DNA form, the CDR3 reads TGTGCCAGCAGCGGGACAGTCTCCTACGAGCAGTACTTC. The V call is TRBV11-3, the J call TRBJ2-7; 7 nucleotides line up with TRBD1. This CDR3 is built from 13 residues. The trim removed 5 bases at V and 0 bases at J, leaving 1 base unmatched. Germline loops: CDR1 SGHNT, CDR2 YENEEA.

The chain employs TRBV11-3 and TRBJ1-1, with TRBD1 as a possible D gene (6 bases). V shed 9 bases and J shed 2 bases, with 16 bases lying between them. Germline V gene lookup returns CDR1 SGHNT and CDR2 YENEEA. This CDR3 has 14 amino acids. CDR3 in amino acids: CASSLRGGNTEAFF. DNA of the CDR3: TGTGCCAGTTCCCTCAGGGGCGGCAACACTGAAGCTTTCTTT.

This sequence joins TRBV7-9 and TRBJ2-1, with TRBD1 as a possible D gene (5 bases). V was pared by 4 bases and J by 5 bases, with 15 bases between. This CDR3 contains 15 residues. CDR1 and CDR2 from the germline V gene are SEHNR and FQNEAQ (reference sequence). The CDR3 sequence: CASSSYLDINNEQFF. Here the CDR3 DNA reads TGTGCCAGCAGCTCTTACTTGGACATCAACAATGAGCAGTTCTTC.

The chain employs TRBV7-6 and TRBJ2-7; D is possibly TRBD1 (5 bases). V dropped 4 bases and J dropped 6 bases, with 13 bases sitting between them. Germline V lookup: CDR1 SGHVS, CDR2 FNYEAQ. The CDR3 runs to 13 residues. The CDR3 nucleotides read TGTGCCAGCAGCTGGAACAGGCAAAGCGAGCAGTACTTC. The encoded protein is CASSWNRQSEQYF.

CDR3 bases: TGTGCCAGCAGTGACCCAGACAGGTACGAGCAGTACTTC. Translated, it gives CASSDPDRYEQYF. The genes are TRBV2 and TRBJ2-7; the D gene is possibly TRBD1 (6 bases). The V gene's germline CDR1 is SNHLY and CDR2 FYNNEI. Trimming took 3 bases from V and 4 from J, leaving 10 bases between them. This CDR3 is 13 amino acids long.

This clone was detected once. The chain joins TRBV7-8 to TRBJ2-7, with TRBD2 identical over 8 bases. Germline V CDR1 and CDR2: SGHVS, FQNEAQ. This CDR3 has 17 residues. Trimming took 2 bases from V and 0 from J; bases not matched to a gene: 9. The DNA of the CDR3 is TGTGCCAGCAGCTTAATTGCGGGGGGCCTCGGCTCCTACGAGCAGTACTTC. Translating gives CASSLIAGGLGSYEQYF.

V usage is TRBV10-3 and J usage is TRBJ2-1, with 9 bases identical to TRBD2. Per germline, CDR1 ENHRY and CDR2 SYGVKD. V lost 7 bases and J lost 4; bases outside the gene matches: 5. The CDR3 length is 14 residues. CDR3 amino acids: CAIKPAGGYNEQFF. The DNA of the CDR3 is TGTGCCATCAAACCAGCGGGGGGATACAATGAGCAGTTCTTC.

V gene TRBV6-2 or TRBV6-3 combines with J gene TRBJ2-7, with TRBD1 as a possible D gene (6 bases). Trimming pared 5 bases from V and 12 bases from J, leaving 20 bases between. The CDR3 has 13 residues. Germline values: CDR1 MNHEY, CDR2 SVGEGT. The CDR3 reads CASSNRDTGLLYF. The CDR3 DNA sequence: TGTGCCAGCAGTAATAGAGATACAGGGTTGCTGTACTTC.

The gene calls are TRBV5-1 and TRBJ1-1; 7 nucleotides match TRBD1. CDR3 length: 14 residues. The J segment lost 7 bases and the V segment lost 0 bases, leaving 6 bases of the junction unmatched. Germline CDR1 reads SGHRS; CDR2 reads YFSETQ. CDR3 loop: CASSLDRGYVEAFF. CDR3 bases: TGCGCCAGCAGCTTGGACAGGGGATACGTTGAAGCTTTCTTT.

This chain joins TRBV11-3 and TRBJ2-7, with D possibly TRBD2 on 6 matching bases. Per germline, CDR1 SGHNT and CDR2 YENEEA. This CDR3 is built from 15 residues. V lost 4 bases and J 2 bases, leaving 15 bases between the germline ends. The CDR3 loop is CASSSARDFAYEQYF. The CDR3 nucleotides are TGTGCCAGCAGCTCCGCCCGGGACTTCGCCTACGAGCAGTACTTC.

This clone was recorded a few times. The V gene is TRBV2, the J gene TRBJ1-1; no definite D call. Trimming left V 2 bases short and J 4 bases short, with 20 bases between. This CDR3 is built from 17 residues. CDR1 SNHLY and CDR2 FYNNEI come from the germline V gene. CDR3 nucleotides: TGTGCCAGCAGTGAAAGGCAACTAATCGTTTCGGTCACTGAAGCTTTCTTT. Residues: CASSERQLIVSVTEAFF.

As DNA, the CDR3 is TGTGCCTGGAGCCCAGATTCCAGGGTCCACGAGCAGTACTTC. Residues: CAWSPDSRVHEQYF. The chain carries TRBV30 and TRBJ2-7; D is perhaps TRBD1 (5 bases). There are 14 residues in the CDR3. From germline, CDR1 is GTSNPN and CDR2 SVGIG (reference sequence). Trimming took 3 bases from V and 5 from J, leaving 17 bases between them. Complete variable domain (other parts from reference TRBV30 and TRBJ2-7): SQTIHQWPATLVQPVGSPLSLECTVEGTSNPNLYWYRQAAGRGLQLLFYSVGIGQISSEVPQNLSASRPQDRQFILSSKKLLLSDSGFYLCAWSPDSRVHEQYFGPGTRLTVT.

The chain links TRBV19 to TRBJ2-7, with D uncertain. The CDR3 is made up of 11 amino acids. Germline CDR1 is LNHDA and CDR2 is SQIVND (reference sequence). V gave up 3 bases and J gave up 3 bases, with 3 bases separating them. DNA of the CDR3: TGTGCCAGTAGTATCGGCTACGAGCAGTACTTC. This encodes CASSIGYEQYF.

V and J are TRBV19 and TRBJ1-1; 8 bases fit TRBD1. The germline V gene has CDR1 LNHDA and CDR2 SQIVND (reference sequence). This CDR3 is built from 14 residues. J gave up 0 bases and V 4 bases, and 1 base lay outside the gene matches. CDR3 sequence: CASSTGQVNTEAFF. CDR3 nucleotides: TGTGCCAGTAGTACGGGACAGGTGAACACTGAAGCTTTCTTT.

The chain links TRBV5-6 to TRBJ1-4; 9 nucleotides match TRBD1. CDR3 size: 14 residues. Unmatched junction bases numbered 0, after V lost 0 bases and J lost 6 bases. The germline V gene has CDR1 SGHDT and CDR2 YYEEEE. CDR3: CASSLGTGDEKLFF. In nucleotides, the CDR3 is TGTGCCAGCAGCTTGGGGACAGGGGATGAAAAACTGTTTTTT.

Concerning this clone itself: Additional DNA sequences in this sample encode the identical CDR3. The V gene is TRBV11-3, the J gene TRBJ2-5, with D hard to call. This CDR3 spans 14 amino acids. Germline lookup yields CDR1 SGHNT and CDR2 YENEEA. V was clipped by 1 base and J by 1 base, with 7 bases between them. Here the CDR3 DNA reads TGTGCCAGCAGCTTAGGGCCGGGCCAAGAGACCCAGTACTTC. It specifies CASSLGPGQETQYF.

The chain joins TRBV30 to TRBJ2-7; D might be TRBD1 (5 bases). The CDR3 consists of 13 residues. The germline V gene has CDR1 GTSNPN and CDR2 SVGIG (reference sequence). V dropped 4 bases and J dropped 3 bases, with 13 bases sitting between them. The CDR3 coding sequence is TGTGCCTGGAATCCTCACAGGAACTACGAGCAGTACTTC. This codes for CAWNPHRNYEQYF. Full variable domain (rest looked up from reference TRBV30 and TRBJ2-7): SQTIHQWPATLVQPVGSPLSLECTVEGTSNPNLYWYRQAAGRGLQLLFYSVGIGQISSEVPQNLSASRPQDRQFILSSKKLLLSDSGFYLCAWNPHRNYEQYFGPGTRLTVT.

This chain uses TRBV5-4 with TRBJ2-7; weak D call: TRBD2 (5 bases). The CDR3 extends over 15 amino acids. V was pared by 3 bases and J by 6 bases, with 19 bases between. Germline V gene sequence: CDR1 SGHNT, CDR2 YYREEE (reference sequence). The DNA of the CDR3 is TGTGCCAGCAGCTCCGAGCGGCCCCCCGTAGGCGAGCAGTACTTC. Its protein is CASSSERPPVGEQYF.

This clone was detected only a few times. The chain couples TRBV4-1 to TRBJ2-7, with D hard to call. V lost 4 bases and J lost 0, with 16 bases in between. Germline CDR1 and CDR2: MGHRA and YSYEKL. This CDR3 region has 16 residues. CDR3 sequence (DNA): TGCGCCAGCAGCCCGTGGTACCGTCTCAGCTCCTACGAGCAGTACTTC. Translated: CASSPWYRLSSYEQYF.

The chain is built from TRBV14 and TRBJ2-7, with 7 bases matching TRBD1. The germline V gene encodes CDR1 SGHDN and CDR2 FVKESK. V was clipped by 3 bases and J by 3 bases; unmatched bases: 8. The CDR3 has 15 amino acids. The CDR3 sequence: CASSQQPGQYYEQYF. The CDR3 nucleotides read TGTGCCAGCAGCCAGCAGCCGGGACAGTACTACGAGCAGTACTTC. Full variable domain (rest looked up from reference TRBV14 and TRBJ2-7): EAGVTQFPSHSVIEKGQTVTLRCDPISGHDNLYWYRRVMGKEIKFLLHFVKESKQDESGMPNNRFLAERTGGTYSTLKVQPAELEDSGVYFCASSQQPGQYYEQYFGPGTRLTVT.

DNA of the CDR3: TGTGCCAGCAGCTTAGGGACTAGCGGGGGGGCCGGCACAGATACGCAGTATTTT. Translated, it gives CASSLGTSGGAGTDTQYF. J is TRBJ2-3 and V is TRBV11-3, with TRBD2 matching 15 bases. V was clipped by 1 base and J by 1 base; unmatched bases: 3. Germline assignment: CDR1 SGHNT and CDR2 YENEEA. The CDR3 is 18 residues long.

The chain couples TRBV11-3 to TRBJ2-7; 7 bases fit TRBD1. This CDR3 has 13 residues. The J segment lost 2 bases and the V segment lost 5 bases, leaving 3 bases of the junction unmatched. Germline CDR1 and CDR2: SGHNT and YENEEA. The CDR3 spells CASSPDRAYEQYF. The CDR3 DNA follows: TGTGCCAGCAGCCCAGACAGGGCCTACGAGCAGTACTTC. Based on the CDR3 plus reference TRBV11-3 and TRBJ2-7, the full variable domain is EAGVVQSPRYKIIEKKQPVAFWCNPISGHNTLYWYLQNLGQGPELLIRYENEEAVDDSQLPKDRFSAERLKGVDSTLKIQPAELGDSAVYLCASSPDRAYEQYFGPGTRLTVT.

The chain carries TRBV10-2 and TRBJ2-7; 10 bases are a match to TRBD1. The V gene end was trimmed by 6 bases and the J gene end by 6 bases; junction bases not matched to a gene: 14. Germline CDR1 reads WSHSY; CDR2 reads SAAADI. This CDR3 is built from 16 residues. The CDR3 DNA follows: TGCGCCAGCAGACCCGGGACAGGGGTGGTAGGAGTCGAGCAGTACTTC. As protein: CASRPGTGVVGVEQYF.

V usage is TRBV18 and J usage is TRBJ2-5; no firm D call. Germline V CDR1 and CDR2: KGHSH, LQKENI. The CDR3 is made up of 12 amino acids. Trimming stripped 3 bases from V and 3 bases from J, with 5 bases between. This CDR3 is CASSPLEETQYF. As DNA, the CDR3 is TGTGCCAGCTCACCTTTAGAAGAGACCCAGTACTTC.

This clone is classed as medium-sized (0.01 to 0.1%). CDR3 bases: TGTGCCAGCAGTGACACCGGACAGGCTTTGTATGGCTACACCTTC. This codes for CASSDTGQALYGYTF. The V gene is TRBV6-4, the J gene TRBJ1-2, with 7 nucleotides matching TRBD1. The CDR3 runs 15 residues. Germline-derived CDR1 and CDR2 are MRHNA and SNTAGT. Unmatched junction bases numbered 8, after V lost 2 bases and J lost 5 bases.

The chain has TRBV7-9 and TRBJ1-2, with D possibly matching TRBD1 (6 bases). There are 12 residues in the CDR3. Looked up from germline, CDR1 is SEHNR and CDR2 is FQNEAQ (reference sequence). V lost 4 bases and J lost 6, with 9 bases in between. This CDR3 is CASSSDSDGYTF. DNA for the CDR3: TGTGCCAGCAGCTCGGACAGTGATGGCTACACCTTC.

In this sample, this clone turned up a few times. This CDR3 reads CASSSGVTGELFF. In nucleotides, the CDR3 is TGTGCCAGTAGTTCAGGGGTCACCGGGGAGCTGTTTTTT. The gene calls are TRBV19 and TRBJ2-2, with TRBD1 as a possible D gene (6 bases). Germline CDR1 and CDR2: LNHDA and SQIVND (reference sequence). V was cut by 5 bases and J by 4 bases, with 8 bases left in between. This CDR3 spans 13 amino acids.